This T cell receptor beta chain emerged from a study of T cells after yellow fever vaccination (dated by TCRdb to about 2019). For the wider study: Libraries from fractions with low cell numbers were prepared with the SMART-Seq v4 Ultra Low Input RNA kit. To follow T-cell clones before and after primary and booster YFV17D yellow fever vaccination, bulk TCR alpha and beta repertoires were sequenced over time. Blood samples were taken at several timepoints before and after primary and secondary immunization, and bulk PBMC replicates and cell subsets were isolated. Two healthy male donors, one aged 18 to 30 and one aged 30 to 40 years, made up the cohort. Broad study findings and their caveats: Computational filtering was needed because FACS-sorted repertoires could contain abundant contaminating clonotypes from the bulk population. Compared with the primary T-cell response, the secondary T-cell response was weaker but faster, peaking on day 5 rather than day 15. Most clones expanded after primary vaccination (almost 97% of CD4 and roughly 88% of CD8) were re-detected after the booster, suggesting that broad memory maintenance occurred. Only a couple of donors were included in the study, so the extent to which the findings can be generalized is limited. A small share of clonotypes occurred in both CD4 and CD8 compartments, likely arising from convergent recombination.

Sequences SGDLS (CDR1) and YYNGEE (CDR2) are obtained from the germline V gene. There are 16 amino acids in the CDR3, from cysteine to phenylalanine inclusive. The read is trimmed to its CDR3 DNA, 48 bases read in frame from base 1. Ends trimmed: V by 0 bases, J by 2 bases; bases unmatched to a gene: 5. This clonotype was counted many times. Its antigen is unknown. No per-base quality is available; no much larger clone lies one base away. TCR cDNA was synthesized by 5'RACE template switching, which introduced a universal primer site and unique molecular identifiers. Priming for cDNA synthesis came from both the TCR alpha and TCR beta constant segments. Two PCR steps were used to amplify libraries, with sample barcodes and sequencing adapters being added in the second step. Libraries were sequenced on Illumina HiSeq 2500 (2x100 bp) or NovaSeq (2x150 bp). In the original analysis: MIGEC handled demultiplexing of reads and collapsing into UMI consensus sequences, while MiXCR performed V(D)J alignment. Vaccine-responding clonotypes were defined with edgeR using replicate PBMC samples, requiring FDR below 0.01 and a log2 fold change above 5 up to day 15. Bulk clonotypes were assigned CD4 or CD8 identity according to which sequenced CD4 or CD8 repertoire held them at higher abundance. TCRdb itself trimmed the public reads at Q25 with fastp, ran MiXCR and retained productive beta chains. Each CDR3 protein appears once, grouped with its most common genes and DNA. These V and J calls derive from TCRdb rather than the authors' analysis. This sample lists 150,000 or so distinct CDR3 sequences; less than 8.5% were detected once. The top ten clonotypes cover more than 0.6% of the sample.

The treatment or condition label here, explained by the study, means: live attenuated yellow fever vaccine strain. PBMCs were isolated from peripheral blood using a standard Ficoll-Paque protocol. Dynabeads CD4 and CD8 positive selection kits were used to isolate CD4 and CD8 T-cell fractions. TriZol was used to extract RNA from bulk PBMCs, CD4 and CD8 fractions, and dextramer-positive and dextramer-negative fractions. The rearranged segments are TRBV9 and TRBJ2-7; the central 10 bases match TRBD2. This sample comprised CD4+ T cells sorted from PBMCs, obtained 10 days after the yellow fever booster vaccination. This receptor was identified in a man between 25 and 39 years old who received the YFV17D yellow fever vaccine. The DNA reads TGTGCCAGCAGCGTAGGGGGGCTAGCGGGGGCCTACGAGCAGTACTTC. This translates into CASSVGGLAGAYEQYF.